This T cell receptor (beta chain) was recorded in a study of cytomegalovirus exposure and HLA in healthy donors. Looking at the study overall: There were over 350 genotyped donors. Of these, about 81% fell in the genetic ancestry cluster associated with self-reported Caucasian donors. Notes on the study in general: In a later analysis, donors in an Asian-associated ancestry cluster reportedly had fewer N-insertions in productive TCRs than the cohort mean.

The PCR made use of 60 Vbeta and 13 Jbeta primers. Only in-frame clones appear in the TCRdb table, and some are missing; sequencing was by immunoSEQ multiplex PCR. The profile covers about 120,000 clones, with more than 60% appearing a single time and 1.5% taken by the ten largest. With regard to this clone: Its antigen is not identified.

This receptor was obtained from a young man in good health and CMV-seronegative. Sequencing used PBMCs.

For the CDR3, the DNA is TGTGCCAGCAGCGCCCGGACTAATTACTACGAGCAGTACTTC. Translating it yields CASSARTNYYEQYF. The chain carries TRBV7-2 and TRBJ2-7, with D tentatively TRBD2 (6 bases). Trimming removed 5 bases at V and 3 bases at J, with 14 bases between. Germline V gives CDR1 SGHTA, CDR2 FQGNSA. CDR3 length: 14 amino acids.